By share of the sample, the clone carrying this TCR beta chain is medium-sized. Its target is unknown. Germline V gene sequence: CDR1 MNHEY, CDR2 SVGEGT. Trimming removed 0 bases at V and 4 bases at J, with 10 bases between. The CDR3 extends over 15 amino acids. Template came from bulk tumor genomic DNA, at around 630 ng per sample. Multiple biopsies spaced far apart were taken from each primary tumor during surgery. Patients underwent curative surgery for non-small cell lung cancer (untreated and newly diagnosed). Donors comprised newly diagnosed non-small cell lung cancer patients undergoing surgery with curative intent. This sample was taken from a study of immune heterogeneity within non-small cell lung tumors. Overall study findings and caveats: Identical dominant CDR3 beta clonotypes were found repeatedly across the tumor sites of a single patient, and these appeared alongside high-frequency clones that were unique to particular tumor locations.

Amplifying TCR beta CDR3 involved multiplex PCR carried out with 32 V and 13 J primers. TCRdb re-called the multiplex PCR reads through MiXCR, storing one row per CDR3 protein. In the table there are 15,000 to 20,000 distinct CDR3 sequences, about 30% of which are singletons. The specimen was lung tumor tissue. The clonotype originates from a man in his forties with non-small cell lung cancer. The gene calls are TRBV6-2 or TRBV6-3 and TRBJ1-5; D gene ambiguous. The CDR3: CASSYSSAGNQPQHF. In nucleotides, the CDR3 is TGTGCCAGCAGTTACTCGTCGGCAGGTAATCAGCCCCAGCATTTT.